These T cell receptor beta chains were read from a single sample in a study of regulatory T cells in long-lasting Graves disease. TCRdb reprocessed the multiplex PCR reads via MiXCR and lists one record per CDR3 protein. The sample carries about 620,000 distinct CDR3 sequences, 15% to 20% recorded once. These sequences were also reported in another study, on T cells in Graves' hyperthyroidism and ophthalmopathy.

Sequenced material: peripheral blood mononuclear cells (PBMCs), taken at new diagnosis, from a patient treated with antithyroid drugs. Every receptor here comes from a woman aged 30 to 39 with Graves disease. CDR3s include the opening cysteine and the closing phenylalanine or tryptophan. Fields, in order: clone size, V gene, J gene, D gene, CDR3 protein, CDR3 DNA. The D gene is left open where the match is weak. A row's size may be missing; if present it is once, few, many or a size class.

>many|TRBV6-1|TRBJ2-5|TRBD1
CASRDKGTGKTQYF
TGTGCCAGCAGGGATAAAGGGACAGGCAAGACCCAGTACTTC
>-|TRBV10-3|TRBJ2-7|-
CAISRLSADYEQYF
TGTGCCATCAGTAGGTTGAGTGCCGATTACGAGCAGTACTTC
>few|TRBV4-1|TRBJ2-2|TRBD1
CASSQPGQRTGELFF
TGCGCCAGCAGCCAACCGGGACAGAGAACCGGGGAGCTGTTTTTT
>few|TRBV5-1|TRBJ1-2|-
CASSLTGMGNYGYTF
TGCGCCAGCAGCTTGACAGGGATGGGAAACTATGGCTACACCTTC
>few|TRBV6-1|TRBJ1-5|TRBD1
CASRGQGASSPQHF
TGTGCCAGCAGAGGACAGGGGGCCTCGAGTCCCCAGCATTTT
>many|TRBV12-3/TRBV12-4|TRBJ2-1|TRBD2
CASTLGITSASSYNEQFF
TGTGCCAGCACCCTTGGGATCACTAGCGCCAGCTCCTACAATGAGCAGTTCTTC
>-|TRBV20-1|TRBJ2-1|-
CSAQKNPGEQFF
TGCAGTGCCCAAAAGAACCCCGGAGAGCAGTTCTTC
>-|TRBV5-6|TRBJ1-4|-
CASSPAGSTRGEKLFF
TGTGCCAGCAGCCCGGCCGGTTCTACCCGAGGGGAAAAACTGTTTTTT
>-|TRBV7-2|TRBJ2-7|-
CASSLEDRLYEQYF
TGTGCCAGCAGCTTAGAGGACCGCCTCTACGAGCAGTACTTC
>-|TRBV6-1|TRBJ2-4|-
CASSEATVSKFF
TGTGCCAGCAGTGAAGCTACCGTCAGTAAGTTCTTC
>many|TRBV28|TRBJ2-7|TRBD1
CASRAGTGSPYEQYF
TGTGCCAGCAGAGCCGGGACAGGGAGTCCCTACGAGCAGTACTTC
>few|TRBV13|TRBJ2-7|TRBD2
CASSIPGLAGEQYF
TGTGCCAGCAGCATTCCGGGACTAGCGGGCGAGCAGTACTTC
>-|TRBV6-1|TRBJ2-7|TRBD1
CASSHPGGPYEQYF
TGTGCCAGCAGCCACCCAGGGGGCCCCTACGAGCAGTACTTC
>-|TRBV28|TRBJ2-7|-
CASSISGSYEQYF
TGTGCCAGTAGTATTTCCGGGTCCTACGAGCAGTACTTC
>many|TRBV27|TRBJ1-5|TRBD1
CASRKTGTGSQPQHF
TGTGCCAGCAGGAAAACCGGGACAGGGTCTCAGCCCCAGCATTTT
>few|TRBV24-1|TRBJ2-1|TRBD2
CATSETSGTSGRLNEQFF
TGTGCCACCAGTGAAACCTCCGGGACTAGCGGGCGACTCAATGAGCAGTTCTTC
>few|TRBV30|TRBJ2-7|-
CAWAVGGGEQYF
TGTGCCTGGGCAGTGGGGGGAGGTGAGCAGTACTTC
>few|TRBV4-1|TRBJ2-3|-
CASSQVPPSLTDTQYF
TGCGCCAGCAGCCAAGTTCCCCCTAGCCTCACAGATACGCAGTATTTT
>many|TRBV20-1|TRBJ2-3|-
CSARGLADTQYF
TGCAGTGCTAGAGGACTCGCAGATACGCAGTATTTT
>few|TRBV6-5|TRBJ2-5|-
CASSYSRLQETQYF
TGTGCCAGCAGTTACTCGAGACTTCAAGAGACCCAGTACTTC
>-|TRBV7-2|TRBJ2-7|-
CASSASGLARYEQYF
TGTGCCAGCAGCGCTTCAGGGCTAGCCCGCTACGAGCAGTACTTC
>-|TRBV6-2/TRBV6-3|TRBJ2-4|-
CASTPRREEAKNIQYF
TGTGCCAGCACCCCCCGGAGGGAAGAGGCCAAAAACATTCAGTACTTC
>few|TRBV10-1|TRBJ2-7|TRBD2
CASSESSGLAGDKQYF
TGCGCCAGCAGTGAGTCGAGTGGGCTAGCGGGAGACAAGCAGTACTTC
>-|TRBV7-2|TRBJ2-2|-
CASSPFIRTGELFF
TGTGCCAGCAGCCCGTTTATACGCACCGGGGAGCTGTTTTTT
>many|TRBV11-2|TRBJ2-7|-
CASSLKTGPYPYEQYF
TGTGCCAGCAGCCTGAAAACGGGACCCTATCCCTACGAGCAGTACTTC
>-|TRBV5-1|TRBJ2-7|-
CASSLVRDRGGAYEQYF
TGCGCCAGCAGCTTGGTTCGGGACCGAGGGGGGGCCTACGAGCAGTACTTC
>few|TRBV19|TRBJ2-1|-
CASSLGISYNEQFF
TGTGCCAGTAGCCTCGGGATCTCCTACAATGAGCAGTTCTTC
>few|TRBV5-6|TRBJ2-7|TRBD2
CASSLEGTSFYEQYF
TGTGCCAGCAGCTTGGAAGGGACTAGCTTCTACGAGCAGTACTTC
>many|TRBV7-3|TRBJ2-2|-
CASSPTISGELFF
TGTGCCAGCAGCCCTACTATATCCGGGGAGCTGTTTTTT
>-|TRBV28|TRBJ2-1|-
CASRPGTAYNEQFF
TGTGCCAGCAGACCCGGGACGGCATACAATGAGCAGTTCTTC
>few|TRBV12-3/TRBV12-4|TRBJ2-6|TRBD1
CASRVLQGPLSGANVLTF
TGTGCCAGCAGAGTTTTACAGGGGCCCCTCTCTGGGGCCAACGTCCTGACTTTC
>many|TRBV7-2|TRBJ1-3|-
CASSSKQVAGNTIYF
TGTGCCAGCAGCTCTAAACAGGTCGCTGGAAACACCATATATTTT
>-|TRBV11-2|TRBJ2-3|-
CASSSSASGWDTQYF
TGTGCCAGCAGCTCGTCCGCGTCCGGATGGGATACGCAGTATTTT
>-|TRBV19|TRBJ1-5|TRBD1
CASSLDRDLWTGQPQHF
TGTGCCAGTAGCCTCGACAGGGACCTCTGGACTGGTCAGCCCCAGCATTTT
>many|TRBV7-6|TRBJ1-4|-
CASSLGSWTTNEKLFF
TGTGCCAGCAGCTTAGGGTCGTGGACGACTAATGAAAAACTGTTTTTT
>few|TRBV7-2|TRBJ2-7|-
CASSLEAYRVVEQYF
TGTGCCAGCAGCTTAGAGGCGTATCGGGTTGTCGAGCAGTACTTC